What follows describes a single T cell receptor beta chain. Per the original data handling: From ImmunoSEQ came sequences covering only the junction and carrying no quality scores, so filtering differed. Clones were read by immunoSEQ multiplex PCR, and TCRdb kept only the in-frame ones, dropping some. V and J calls and clone size come straight from that table; D and trimming were deduced from the DNA. Of 600,000 or so clones in the sample, about 98% were seen once. There are 14 residues in the CDR3. The V gene's germline CDR1 is KGHSH and CDR2 LQKENI. Trimming pared 3 bases from V and 8 bases from J, leaving 16 bases between. The data stem from a study of shared clonotypes between healthy human individuals. Study as a whole: Three CD4 naive, three CD4 memory, two CD8 naive and one CD8 memory plate were used per donor.

Naive CD8 cells were CD45RO-negative, positively selected for CCR7, excluding terminally differentiated effector memory CD45RA+ cells. Material for sequencing was naive CD8+ T cells sorted from blood. The origin of this receptor is a man aged 30 to 39 in good health. The chain combines TRBV18 with TRBJ1-2, with D possibly being TRBD1 (5 bases). The CDR3 bases are TGTGCCAGCTCACCGTGGGACTCACCGGGAGGCTACACCTTC. This encodes CASSPWDSPGGYTF.